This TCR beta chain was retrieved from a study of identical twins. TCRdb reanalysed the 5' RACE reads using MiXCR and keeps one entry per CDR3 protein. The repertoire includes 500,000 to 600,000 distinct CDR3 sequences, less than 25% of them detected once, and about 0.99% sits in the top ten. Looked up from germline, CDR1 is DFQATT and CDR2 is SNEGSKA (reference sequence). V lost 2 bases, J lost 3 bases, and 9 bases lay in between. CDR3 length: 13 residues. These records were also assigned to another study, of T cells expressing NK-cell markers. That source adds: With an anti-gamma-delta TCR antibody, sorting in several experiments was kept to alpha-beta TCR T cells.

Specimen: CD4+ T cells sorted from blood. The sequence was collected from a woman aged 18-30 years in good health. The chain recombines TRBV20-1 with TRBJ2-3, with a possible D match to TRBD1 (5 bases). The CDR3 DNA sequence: TGCAGTGCTAGAAGAGACAGTACAGATACGCAGTATTTT. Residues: CSARRDSTDTQYF.